This T cell receptor (beta chain) was identified in a study of spatial heterogeneity in lung cancer. Study-wide context: Raw-read counts averaged over ten per unique TCR and UMI combination.

Overall study findings and caveats: It was found that expanded intratumoral alpha and beta TCR counts tracked tumor mutation counts.

This clonotype appeared many times. Its antigen remains unknown. Unique molecular identifiers, one per molecule, were present on every TCR cDNA molecule. TCRdb ran MiXCR on the 5' RACE reads and lists one entry per CDR3 protein. The sample has 20,000 to 25,000 distinct CDR3 sequences; 8.8% are singletons. As to time point: sample taken at primary tumor resection. Researchers sequenced whole RNA taken from tumor, nontumor lung or frozen PBMC without sorting. This specimen consisted of lung tumor tissue, obtained at surgery. This clonotype originated in a male donor with early-stage non-small cell lung cancer.

CDR3 in DNA: TGCAGTGCTAGAGATATGATCGGGGGCGCCAACACCGGGGAGCTGTTTTTT. This sequence encodes CSARDMIGGANTGELFF. V usage is TRBV20-1 and J usage is TRBJ2-2; D assignment may be TRBD1 or TRBD2 (6 bases each). V lost 0 bases and J 2 bases, leaving 16 bases between the germline ends. Germline CDR1 is DFQATT and CDR2 is SNEGSKA (reference sequence). The CDR3 is 17 amino acids.